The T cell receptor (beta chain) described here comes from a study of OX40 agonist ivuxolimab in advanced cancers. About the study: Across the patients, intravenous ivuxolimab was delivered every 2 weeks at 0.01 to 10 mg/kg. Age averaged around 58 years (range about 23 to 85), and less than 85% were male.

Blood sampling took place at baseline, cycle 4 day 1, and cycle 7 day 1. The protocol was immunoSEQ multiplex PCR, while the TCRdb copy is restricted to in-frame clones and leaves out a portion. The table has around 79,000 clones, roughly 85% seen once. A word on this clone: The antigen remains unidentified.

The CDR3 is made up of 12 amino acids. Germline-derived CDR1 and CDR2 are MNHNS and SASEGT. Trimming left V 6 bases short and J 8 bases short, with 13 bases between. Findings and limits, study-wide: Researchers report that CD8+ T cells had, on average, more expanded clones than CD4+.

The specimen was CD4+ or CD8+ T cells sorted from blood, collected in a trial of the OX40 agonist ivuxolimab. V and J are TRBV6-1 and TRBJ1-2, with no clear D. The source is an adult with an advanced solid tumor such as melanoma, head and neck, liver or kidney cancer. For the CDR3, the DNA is TGTGCCAGCAGAGAACTGGCTTGGGGCTACACCTTC. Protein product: CASRELAWGYTF.